The source of this T cell receptor (beta chain) is a study of blood T cells in healthy people across ages. The CDR3 has 15 amino acids. Germline loops: CDR1 DFQATT, CDR2 SNEGSKA (reference sequence). J lost 6 bases, V lost 5 bases, and 8 bases had no gene match. Primers used in a second PCR of roughly 7 to 11 cycles were a sample-barcoded 5' primer and a J-beta primer mix. TCRdb redid the calling of the 5' RACE reads with MiXCR, one entry per CDR3 protein. Altogether roughly 800,000 distinct CDR3 sequences are present, roughly 50% being singletons, with the ten largest covering roughly 20%. The source material was blood. The TCR comes from a man in his thirties or forties in good health. The chain employs TRBV20-1 and TRBJ2-1, with 12 nucleotides matching TRBD2. The CDR3, as DNA: TGCAGTGCTGTTCCCGGGACTAGCGGGTTCAATGAGCAGTTCTTC. Protein product: CSAVPGTSGFNEQFF.